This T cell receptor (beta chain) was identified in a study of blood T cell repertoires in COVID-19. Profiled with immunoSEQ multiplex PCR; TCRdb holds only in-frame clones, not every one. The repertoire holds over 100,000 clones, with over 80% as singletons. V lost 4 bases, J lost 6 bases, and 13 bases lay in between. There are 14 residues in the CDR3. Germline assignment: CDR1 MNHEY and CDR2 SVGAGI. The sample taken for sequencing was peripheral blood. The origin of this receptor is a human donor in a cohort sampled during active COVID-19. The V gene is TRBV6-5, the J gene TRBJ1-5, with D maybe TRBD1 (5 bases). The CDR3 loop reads CASSFLGQGQPQHF. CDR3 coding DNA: TGTGCCAGCAGTTTCCTGGGGCAGGGTCAGCCCCAGCATTTT.